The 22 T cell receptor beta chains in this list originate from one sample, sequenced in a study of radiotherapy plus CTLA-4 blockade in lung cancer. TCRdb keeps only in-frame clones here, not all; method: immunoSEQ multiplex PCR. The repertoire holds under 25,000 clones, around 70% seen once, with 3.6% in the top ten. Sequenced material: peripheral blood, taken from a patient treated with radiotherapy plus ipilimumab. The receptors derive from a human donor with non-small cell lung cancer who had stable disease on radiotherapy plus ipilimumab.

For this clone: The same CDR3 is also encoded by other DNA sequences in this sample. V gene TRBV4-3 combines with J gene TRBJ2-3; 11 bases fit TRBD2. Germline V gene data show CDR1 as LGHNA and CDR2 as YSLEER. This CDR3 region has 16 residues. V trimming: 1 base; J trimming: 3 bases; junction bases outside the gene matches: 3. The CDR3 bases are TGCGCCAGCAGCCAAGTTACTAGCGGGAGAACAGATACGCAGTATTTT. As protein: CASSQVTSGRTDTQYF.

CDR3: CASSLAGGTSRWNTQYF. In nucleotides, the CDR3 is TGTGCCAGCAGCTTAGCGGGGGGGACTAGCAGGTGGAATACGCAGTATTTT. V and J are TRBV7-2 and TRBJ2-3; 9 bases line up with TRBD2. In germline, CDR1 is SGHTA, CDR2 FQGNSA. Germline trimming cut 0 bases from V and 7 bases from J; bases unmatched to any gene: 11. This CDR3 contains 17 residues.

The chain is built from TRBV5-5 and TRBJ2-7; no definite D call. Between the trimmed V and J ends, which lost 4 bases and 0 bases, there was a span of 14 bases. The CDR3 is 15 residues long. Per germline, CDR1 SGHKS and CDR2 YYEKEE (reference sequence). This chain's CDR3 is CASSVDGLISYEQYF. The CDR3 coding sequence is TGTGCCAGCAGCGTGGACGGTTTAATCTCCTACGAGCAGTACTTC.

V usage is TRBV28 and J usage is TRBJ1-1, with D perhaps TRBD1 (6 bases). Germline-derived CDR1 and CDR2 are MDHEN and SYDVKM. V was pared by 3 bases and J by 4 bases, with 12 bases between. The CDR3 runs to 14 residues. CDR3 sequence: CASSFRGASTEAFF. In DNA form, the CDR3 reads TGTGCCAGCAGTTTTCGGGGGGCCAGCACTGAAGCTTTCTTT.

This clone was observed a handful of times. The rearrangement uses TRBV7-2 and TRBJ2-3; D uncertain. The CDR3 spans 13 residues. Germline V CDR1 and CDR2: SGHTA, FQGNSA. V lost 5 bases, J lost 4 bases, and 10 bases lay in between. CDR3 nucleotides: TGTGCCAGCAGCCGGAGTGGGGCAGATACGCAGTATTTT. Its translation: CASSRSGADTQYF.

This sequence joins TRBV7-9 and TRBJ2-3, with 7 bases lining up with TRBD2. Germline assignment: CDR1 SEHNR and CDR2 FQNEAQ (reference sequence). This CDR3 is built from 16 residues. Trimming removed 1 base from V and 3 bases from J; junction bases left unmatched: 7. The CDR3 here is CASSLEGGRITDTQYF. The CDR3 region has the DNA TGTGCCAGCAGCTTAGAGGGCGGGAGAATTACAGATACGCAGTATTTT.

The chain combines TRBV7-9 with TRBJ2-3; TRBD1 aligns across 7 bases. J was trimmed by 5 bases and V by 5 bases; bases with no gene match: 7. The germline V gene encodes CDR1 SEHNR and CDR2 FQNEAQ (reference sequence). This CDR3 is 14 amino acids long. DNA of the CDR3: TGTGCCAGCAGCAGACAGGGATCCGGAGATACGCAGTATTTT. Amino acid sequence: CASSRQGSGDTQYF.

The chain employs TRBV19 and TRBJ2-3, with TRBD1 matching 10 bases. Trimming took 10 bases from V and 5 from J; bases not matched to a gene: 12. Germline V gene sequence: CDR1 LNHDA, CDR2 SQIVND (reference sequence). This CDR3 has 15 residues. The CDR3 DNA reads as TGTGCCATTAGCTCCGGGACAGGGGCTGGAGATACGCAGTATTTT. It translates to CAISSGTGAGDTQYF. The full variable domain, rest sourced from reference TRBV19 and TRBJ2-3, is DGGITQSPKYLFRKEGQNVTLSCEQNLNHDAMYWYRQDPGQGLRLIYYSQIVNDFQKGDIAEGYSVSREKKESFPLTVTSAQKNPTAFYLCAISSGTGAGDTQYFGPGTRLTVL.

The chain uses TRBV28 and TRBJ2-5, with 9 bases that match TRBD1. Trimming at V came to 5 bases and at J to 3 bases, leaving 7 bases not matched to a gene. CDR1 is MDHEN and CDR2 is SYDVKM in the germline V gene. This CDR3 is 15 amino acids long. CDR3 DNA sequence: TGTGCCAGCAGTGAAACCGGGACAGGGAAAGAGACCCAGTACTTC. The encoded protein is CASSETGTGKETQYF.

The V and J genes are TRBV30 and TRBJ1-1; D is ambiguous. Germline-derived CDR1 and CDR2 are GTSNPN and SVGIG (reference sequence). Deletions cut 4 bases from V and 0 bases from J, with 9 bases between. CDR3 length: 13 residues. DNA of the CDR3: TGTGCCTGGACAGTAATCATGAACACTGAAGCTTTCTTT. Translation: CAWTVIMNTEAFF. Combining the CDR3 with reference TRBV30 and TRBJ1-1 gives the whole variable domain SQTIHQWPATLVQPVGSPLSLECTVEGTSNPNLYWYRQAAGRGLQLLFYSVGIGQISSEVPQNLSASRPQDRQFILSSKKLLLSDSGFYLCAWTVIMNTEAFFGQGTRLTVV.

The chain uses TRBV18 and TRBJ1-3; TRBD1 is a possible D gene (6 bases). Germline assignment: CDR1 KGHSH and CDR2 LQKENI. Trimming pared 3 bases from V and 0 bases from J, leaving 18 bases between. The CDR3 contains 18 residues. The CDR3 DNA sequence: TGTGCCAGCTCACCCCGGGCGTCCAGGGGTGACTCTGGAAACACCATATATTTT. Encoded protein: CASSPRASRGDSGNTIYF.

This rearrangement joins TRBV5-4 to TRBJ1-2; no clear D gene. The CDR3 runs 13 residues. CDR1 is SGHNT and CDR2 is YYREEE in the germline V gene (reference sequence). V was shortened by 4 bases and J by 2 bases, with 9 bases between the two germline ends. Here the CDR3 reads CASSAGRNYGYTF. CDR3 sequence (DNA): TGTGCCAGCAGCGCCGGACGGAACTATGGCTACACCTTC.

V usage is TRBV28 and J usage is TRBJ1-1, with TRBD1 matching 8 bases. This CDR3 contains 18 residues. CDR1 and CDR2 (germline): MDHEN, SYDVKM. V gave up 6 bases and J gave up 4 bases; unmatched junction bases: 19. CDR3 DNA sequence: TGTGCCAGCAGCTCCCTTATGCCCCCTCGACAGGGGAGCACTGAAGCTTTCTTT. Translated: CASSSLMPPRQGSTEAFF.

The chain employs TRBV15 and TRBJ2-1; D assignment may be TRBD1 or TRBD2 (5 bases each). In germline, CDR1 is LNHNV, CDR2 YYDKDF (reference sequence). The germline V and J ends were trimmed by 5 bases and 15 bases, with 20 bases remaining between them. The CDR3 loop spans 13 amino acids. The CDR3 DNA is TGTGCCACCAGCGGGGACCTAGACTCCCCTCCGTTCTTC. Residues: CATSGDLDSPPFF.

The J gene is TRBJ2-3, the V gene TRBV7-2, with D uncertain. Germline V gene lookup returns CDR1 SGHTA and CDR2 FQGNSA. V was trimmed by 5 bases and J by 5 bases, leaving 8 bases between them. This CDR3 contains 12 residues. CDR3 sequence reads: CASSPLVDTQYF. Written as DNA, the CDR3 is TGTGCCAGCAGCCCCCTGGTAGATACGCAGTATTTT.

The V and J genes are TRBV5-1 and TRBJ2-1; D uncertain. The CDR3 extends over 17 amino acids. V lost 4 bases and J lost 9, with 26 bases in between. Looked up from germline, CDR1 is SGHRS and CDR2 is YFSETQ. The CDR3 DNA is TGCGCCAGCAGCCCCTCAGGCTCAGAGATTCCCGGCGGTGAGCAGTTCTTC. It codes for CASSPSGSEIPGGEQFF.

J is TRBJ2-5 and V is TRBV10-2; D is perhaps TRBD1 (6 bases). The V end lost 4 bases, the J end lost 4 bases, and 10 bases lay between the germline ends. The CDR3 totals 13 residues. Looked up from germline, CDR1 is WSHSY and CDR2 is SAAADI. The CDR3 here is CASSVLRGETQYF. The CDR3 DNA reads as TGCGCCAGCAGTGTGCTCAGGGGAGAGACCCAGTACTTC.

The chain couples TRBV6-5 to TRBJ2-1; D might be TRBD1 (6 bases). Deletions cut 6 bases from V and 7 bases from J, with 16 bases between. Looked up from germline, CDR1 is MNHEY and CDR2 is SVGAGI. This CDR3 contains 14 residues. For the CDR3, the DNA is TGTGCCAGCAGCTCCGGTCTGGGGACAAATGAGCAGTTCTTC. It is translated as CASSSGLGTNEQFF.

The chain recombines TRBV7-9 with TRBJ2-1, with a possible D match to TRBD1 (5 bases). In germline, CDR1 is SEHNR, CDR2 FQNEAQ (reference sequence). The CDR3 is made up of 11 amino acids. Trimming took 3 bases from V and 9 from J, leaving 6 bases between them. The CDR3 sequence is CASSLGPEQFF. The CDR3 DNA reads TGTGCCAGCAGCTTGGGGCCTGAGCAGTTCTTC.

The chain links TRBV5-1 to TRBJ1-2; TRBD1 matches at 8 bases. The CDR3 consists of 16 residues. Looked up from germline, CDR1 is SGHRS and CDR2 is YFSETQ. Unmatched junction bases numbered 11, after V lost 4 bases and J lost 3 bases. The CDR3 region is CASSRGSGGQDYGYTF. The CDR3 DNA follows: TGCGCCAGCAGCCGAGGATCAGGGGGCCAAGACTATGGCTACACCTTC.

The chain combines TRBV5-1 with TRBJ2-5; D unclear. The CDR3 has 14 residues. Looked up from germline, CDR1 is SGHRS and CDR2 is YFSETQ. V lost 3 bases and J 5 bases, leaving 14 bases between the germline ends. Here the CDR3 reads CASSSKGIRETQYF. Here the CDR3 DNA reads TGCGCCAGCAGCTCGAAAGGCATAAGGGAGACCCAGTACTTC.

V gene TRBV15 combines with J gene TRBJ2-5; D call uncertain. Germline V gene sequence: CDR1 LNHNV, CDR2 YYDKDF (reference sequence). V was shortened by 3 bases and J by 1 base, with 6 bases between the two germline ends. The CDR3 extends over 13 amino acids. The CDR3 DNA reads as TGTGCCACCAGCAGGACGGGCCAAGAGACCCAGTACTTC. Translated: CATSRTGQETQYF.